Sequencing of this TCR beta chain was carried out in a study of blood T cells in healthy people across ages. The CDR3 is made up of 14 amino acids. Germline lookup yields CDR1 DFQATT and CDR2 SNEGSKA (reference sequence). It was with a sample-barcoded 5' primer and a J-beta primer mix that a second PCR of roughly 6 to 11 cycles was run. TCRdb used MiXCR to reprocess the 5' RACE reads, holding one entry per CDR3 protein. The sample has about 780,000 distinct CDR3 sequences, about 46% seen once. The rearrangement links TRBV20-1 to TRBJ2-4; 11 bases map to TRBD2. The closer fit of TRBJ2-7 to the DNA end suggests the J call may be wrong. Source material: blood. The origin of this receptor is a man older than 75 in good health. The CDR3 DNA sequence: TGCAGTGCTGGTTCTAGCGGGAGGTCTTACGAGCAGTACTTC. It encodes CSAGSSGRSYEQYF.